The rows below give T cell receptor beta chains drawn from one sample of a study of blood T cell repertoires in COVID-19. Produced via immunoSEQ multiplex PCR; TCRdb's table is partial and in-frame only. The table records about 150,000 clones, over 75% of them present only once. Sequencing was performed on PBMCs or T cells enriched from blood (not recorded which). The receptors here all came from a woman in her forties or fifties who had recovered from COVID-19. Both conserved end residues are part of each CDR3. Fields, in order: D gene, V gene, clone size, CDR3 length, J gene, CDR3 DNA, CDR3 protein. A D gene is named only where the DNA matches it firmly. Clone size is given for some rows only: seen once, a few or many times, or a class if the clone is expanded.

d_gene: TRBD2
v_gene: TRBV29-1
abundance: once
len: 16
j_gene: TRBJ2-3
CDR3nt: TGCAGCGCTGACGGGGCTAGCGGGGGGAACACAGATACGCAGTATTTT
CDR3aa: CSADGASGGNTDTQYF

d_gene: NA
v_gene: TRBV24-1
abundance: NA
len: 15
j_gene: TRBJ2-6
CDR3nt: TGTGCCACCAGTGACGGAGGCACTGGGGCCAACGTCCTGACTTTC
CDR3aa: CATSDGGTGANVLTF

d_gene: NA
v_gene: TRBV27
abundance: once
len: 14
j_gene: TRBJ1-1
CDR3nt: TGTGCCAGCAGTTTACGCCGGGGGAACACTGAAGCTTTCTTT
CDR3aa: CASSLRRGNTEAFF

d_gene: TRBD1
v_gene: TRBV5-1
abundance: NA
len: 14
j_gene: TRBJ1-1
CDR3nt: TGCGCCAGCTCACAGGGGGCGGGGGACACTGAAGCTTTCTTT
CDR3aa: CASSQGAGDTEAFF

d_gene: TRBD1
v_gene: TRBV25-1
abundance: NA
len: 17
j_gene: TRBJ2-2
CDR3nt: TGTGCCAGCAGTGGGTCTGACAGGGCCCTGAACACCGGGGAGCTGTTTTTT
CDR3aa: CASSGSDRALNTGELFF

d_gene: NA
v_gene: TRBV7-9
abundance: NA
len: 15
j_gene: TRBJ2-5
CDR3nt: TGTGCCAGCAGCTTAGGGCCCCTCAACGGGGAGACCCAGTACTTC
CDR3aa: CASSLGPLNGETQYF

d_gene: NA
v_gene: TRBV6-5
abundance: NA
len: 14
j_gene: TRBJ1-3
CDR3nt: TGTGCCAGCAGTAAGGGGAACTCTGGAAACACCATATATTTT
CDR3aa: CASSKGNSGNTIYF

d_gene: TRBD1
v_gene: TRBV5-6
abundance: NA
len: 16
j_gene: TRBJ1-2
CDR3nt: TGTGCCAGCAGCCGGGCGGGACAGGGGACAAACTATGGCTACACCTTC
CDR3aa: CASSRAGQGTNYGYTF

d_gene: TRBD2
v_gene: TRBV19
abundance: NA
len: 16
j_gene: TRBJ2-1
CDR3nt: TGTGCCAGTACCTATTCTCTAGCGGACTTTTACAATGAGCAGTTCTTC
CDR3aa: CASTYSLADFYNEQFF

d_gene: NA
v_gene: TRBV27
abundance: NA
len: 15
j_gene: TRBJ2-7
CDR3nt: TGTGCCAGCAGTTCCCCCCCGGGAGCGAGGTACGAGCAGTACTTC
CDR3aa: CASSSPPGARYEQYF

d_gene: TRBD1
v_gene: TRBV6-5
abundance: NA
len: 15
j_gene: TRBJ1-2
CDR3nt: TGTGCCAGCACCCTGAAGGTGCAGGGGGCCGGTGGCTACACCTTC
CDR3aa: CASTLKVQGAGGYTF

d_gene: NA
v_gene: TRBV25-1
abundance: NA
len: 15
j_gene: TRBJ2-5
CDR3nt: TGTGCCAGCAGTGAGACAGGAGTCAGTCAAGAGACCCAGTACTTC
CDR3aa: CASSETGVSQETQYF

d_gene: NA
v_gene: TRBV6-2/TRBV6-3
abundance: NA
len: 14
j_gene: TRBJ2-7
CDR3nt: TGTGCCAGCAGTTACTCGGGCAGTATTTCCGAGCAGTACTTC
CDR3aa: CASSYSGSISEQYF

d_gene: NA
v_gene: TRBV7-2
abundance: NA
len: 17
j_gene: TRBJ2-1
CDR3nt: TGTGCCAGCAGCTCCCGGTTTTCGGATGAGGGGGTCAATGAGCAGTTCTTC
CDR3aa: CASSSRFSDEGVNEQFF

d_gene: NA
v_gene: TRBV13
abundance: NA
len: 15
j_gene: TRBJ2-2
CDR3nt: TGTGCCAGCAGCGGTCTCCGGGAGAACACCGGGGAGCTGTTTTTT
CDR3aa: CASSGLRENTGELFF

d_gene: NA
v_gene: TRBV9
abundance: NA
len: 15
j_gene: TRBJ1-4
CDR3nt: TGTGCCAGCAGCGCAGCGGGGGGGGCTGATGAAAAACTGTTTTTT
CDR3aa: CASSAAGGADEKLFF

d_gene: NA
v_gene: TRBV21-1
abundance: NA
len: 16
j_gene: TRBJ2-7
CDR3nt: TGTGCCAGCAGCAAAGTGGGCTCTCAGACAACCTACGAGCAGTACTTC
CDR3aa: CASSKVGSQTTYEQYF

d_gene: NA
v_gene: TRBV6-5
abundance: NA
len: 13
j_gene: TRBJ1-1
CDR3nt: TGTGCCAGCACCCATCGACAGGACACTGAAGCTTTCTTT
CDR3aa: CASTHRQDTEAFF

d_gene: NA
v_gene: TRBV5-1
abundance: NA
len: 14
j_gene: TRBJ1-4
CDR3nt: TGCGCCAGCAGCCAACAGGGTGGCGGTGAAAAACTGTTTTTT
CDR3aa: CASSQQGGGEKLFF

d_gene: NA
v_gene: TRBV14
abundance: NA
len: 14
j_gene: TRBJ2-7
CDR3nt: TGTGCCAGCAGCCCTAGTATTAGCGGCTACGAGCAGTACTTC
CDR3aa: CASSPSISGYEQYF

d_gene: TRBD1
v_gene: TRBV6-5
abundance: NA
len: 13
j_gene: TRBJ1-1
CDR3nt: TGTGCCAGCAGTTTCGCGGACAGGGGTGAGTCTTTCTTT
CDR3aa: CASSFADRGESFF

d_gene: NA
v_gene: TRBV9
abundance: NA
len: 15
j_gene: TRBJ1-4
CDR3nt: TGTGCCAGCAGCGCATACGACAGCTTGAATGAAAAACTGTTTTTT
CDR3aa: CASSAYDSLNEKLFF

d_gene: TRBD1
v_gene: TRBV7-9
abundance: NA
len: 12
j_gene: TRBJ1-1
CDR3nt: TGTGCCAGCAGCACACCGAGCGGGACAGGGGCTTTT
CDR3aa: CASSTPSGTGAF

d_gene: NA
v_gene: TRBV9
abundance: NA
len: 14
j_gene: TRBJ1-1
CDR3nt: TGTGCCAGCAGCGTAGTTCTAGTGAACACTGAAGCTTTCTTT
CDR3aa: CASSVVLVNTEAFF

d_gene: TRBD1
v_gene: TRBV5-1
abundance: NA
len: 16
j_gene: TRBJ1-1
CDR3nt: TGCGCCAGCAGCCTATCCTGGACAGGGCTGAACACTGAAGCTTTCTTT
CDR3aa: CASSLSWTGLNTEAFF

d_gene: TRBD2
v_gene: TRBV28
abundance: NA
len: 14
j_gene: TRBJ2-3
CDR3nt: TGTGCCAGCAGAACTAGCGGGAGAACAGATACGCAGTATTTT
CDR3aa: CASRTSGRTDTQYF

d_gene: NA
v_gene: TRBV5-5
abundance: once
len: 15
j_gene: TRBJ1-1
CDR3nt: TGTGCCAGCAGCTTGCTCCAGGTGTCGAACACTGAAGCTTTCTTT
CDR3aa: CASSLLQVSNTEAFF

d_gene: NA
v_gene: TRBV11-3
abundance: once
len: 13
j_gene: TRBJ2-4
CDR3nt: TGTGCCAGCAGAGTCACCGGGACATTGATTCAGTACTTC
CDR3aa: CASRVTGTLIQYF

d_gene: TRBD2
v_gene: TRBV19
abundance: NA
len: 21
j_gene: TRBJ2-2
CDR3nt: TGTGCCAGTAGTACGGGGGCTACTTGTGGTAGCGGGAGGGAAAACACCGGGGAGCTGTTTTTT
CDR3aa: CASSTGATCGSGRENTGELFF

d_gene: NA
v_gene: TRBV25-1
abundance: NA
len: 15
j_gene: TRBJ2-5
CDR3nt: TGTGCCAGCAGTGAATCAACCCAGTACCAAGAGACCCAGTACTTC
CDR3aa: CASSESTQYQETQYF

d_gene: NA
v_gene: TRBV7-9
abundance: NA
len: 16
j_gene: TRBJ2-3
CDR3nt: TGTGCCAGCAGCTTAAGTACAGGAACTAGCACAGATACGCAGTATTTT
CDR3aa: CASSLSTGTSTDTQYF

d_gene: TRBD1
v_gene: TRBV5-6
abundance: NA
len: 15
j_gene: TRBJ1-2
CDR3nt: TGTGCCAGCAGCCTCTGGACAGGGGTATACTATGGCTACACCTTC
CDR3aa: CASSLWTGVYYGYTF

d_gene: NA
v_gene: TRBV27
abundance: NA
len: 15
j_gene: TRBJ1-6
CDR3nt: TGTGCCAGCAAAGACAGCCGCTCCTATAATTCACCCCTCCACTTT
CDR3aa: CASKDSRSYNSPLHF

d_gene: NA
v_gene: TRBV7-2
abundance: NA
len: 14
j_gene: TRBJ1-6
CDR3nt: TGTGCCAGCAGCTCCGCAGGGTGGAATTCACCCCTCCACTTT
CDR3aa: CASSSAGWNSPLHF

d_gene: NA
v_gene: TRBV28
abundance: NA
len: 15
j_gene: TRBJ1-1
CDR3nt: TGTGCCAGCCCACCACGGGGGGGCATGAACACTGAAGCTTTCTTT
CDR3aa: CASPPRGGMNTEAFF

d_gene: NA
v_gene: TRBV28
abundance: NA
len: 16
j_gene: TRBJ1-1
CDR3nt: TGTGCCAGCAGTACCTATTGGCGACAGGAGAACACTGAAGCTTTCTTT
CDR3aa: CASSTYWRQENTEAFF

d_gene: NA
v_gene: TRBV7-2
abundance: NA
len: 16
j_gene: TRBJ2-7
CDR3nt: TGTGCCAGCAGCGCCTATCATATCATGAGCTCCTACGAGCAGTACTTC
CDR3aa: CASSAYHIMSSYEQYF

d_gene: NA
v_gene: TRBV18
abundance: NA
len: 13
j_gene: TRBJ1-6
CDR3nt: TGTGCCAGCTCAGGGGACACCTATTCACCCCTCCACTTT
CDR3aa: CASSGDTYSPLHF

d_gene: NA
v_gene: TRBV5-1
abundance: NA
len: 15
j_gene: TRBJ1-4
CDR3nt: TGCGCCAGCAGCCCCACAGGGCCCAGGGGTGAAAAACTGTTTTTT
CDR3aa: CASSPTGPRGEKLFF